These T cell receptor beta chains were read from a single sample in a study of blood T cell repertoires in COVID-19. Method: immunoSEQ multiplex PCR; TCRdb's copy keeps in-frame clones and lacks some. There are under 70,000 clones in the sample; around 91% occur only once, and about 12% lies in the top ten. The sample consisted of peripheral blood. The source of these receptors is a man in his 60s with active COVID-19. Both conserved end residues are part of each CDR3. The D gene is left open where the match is weak. Not every row has a clone size; where given, it reads once, few, many or a size class.

clone size,D gene,J gene,V gene,CDR3 DNA,CDR3 protein
.,.,TRBJ1-1,TRBV28,TGTGCCAGCACAACGGGGACTGAACGGGAGGCTTTCTTT,CASTTGTEREAFF
.,TRBD1,TRBJ1-3,TRBV5-1,TGCGCCAGCAGCTCGGGGGGGACAGCATTATCTGGAAACACCATATATTTT,CASSSGGTALSGNTIYF
.,.,TRBJ2-1,TRBV6-5,TGTGCCAGCAGTTTACTAGGGCAGGGAGGCAATGAGCAGTTCTTC,CASSLLGQGGNEQFF
.,.,TRBJ1-5,TRBV7-3,TGTGCCAGCAGCTTAGGGGTCGGCGGGCTCCTTAGCAATCAGCCCCAGCATTTT,CASSLGVGGLLSNQPQHF
.,.,TRBJ2-2,TRBV9,TGTGCCAGCAGCGTAGCTTGGCAAATCGGGGAGCTGTTTTTT,CASSVAWQIGELFF
.,TRBD1,TRBJ2-5,TRBV10-2,TGCGCCAGCCATGTAGGGACAGGGGCCCAAGAGACCCAGTACTTC,CASHVGTGAQETQYF
.,.,TRBJ2-1,TRBV4-2,TGTGCCAGCAGCCTCCGCCGGGATCTCTACAATGAGCAGTTCTTC,CASSLRRDLYNEQFF
.,TRBD1,TRBJ2-7,TRBV6-5,TGTGCCAGCAGACCGGGACAGGAGTCCTACGAGCAGTACTTC,CASRPGQESYEQYF
.,.,TRBJ2-3,TRBV15,TGTGCCACCAGCAGGGACAGAGACACAGATACGCAGTATTTT,CATSRDRDTDTQYF
.,TRBD2,TRBJ2-1,TRBV19,TGTGCCAGTAGTATCCTAGCGGGAGTAGTAGGGGAGCAGTTCTTC,CASSILAGVVGEQFF
.,TRBD1,TRBJ1-5,TRBV18,TGTGCCAGCTCACCAAGTACGACAGGGGTTCAGCCCCAGCATTTT,CASSPSTTGVQPQHF
.,.,TRBJ2-2,TRBV11-2,TGTGCCAGCAGCTTCCTCAGGAACACCGGGGAGCTGTTTTTT,CASSFLRNTGELFF
.,.,TRBJ1-2,TRBV3-1/TRBV3-2,TGTGCCAGCAGCCAAGCGGGAGACATTTATGGCTACACCTTC,CASSQAGDIYGYTF
.,.,TRBJ2-7,TRBV18,TGTGCCAGCTCACCACCGTTGACAGCTCCTTACTACGAGCAGTACTTC,CASSPPLTAPYYEQYF
.,.,TRBJ2-7,TRBV11-2,TGTGCCAGCAGCTTAGGCGGGGACTACGAGCAGTACTTC,CASSLGGDYEQYF
once,.,TRBJ2-7,TRBV21-1,TGTGCCAGCAAATTACGTCTAGCGGTTAAGTACGAGCAGTACTTC,CASKLRLAVKYEQYF
.,.,TRBJ1-2,TRBV4-3,TGCGCCAGCAGCCAAGTTTCAGCGGGGGAATATGGCTACACCTTC,CASSQVSAGEYGYTF
.,.,TRBJ1-5,TRBV6-4,TGTGCCAGCAGCACCGACAGGAATCAGCCCCAGCATTTT,CASSTDRNQPQHF
.,TRBD1,TRBJ2-7,TRBV19,TGTGCCAGTAGTATAAACTCGGGACAGCCCTACGAGCAGTACTTC,CASSINSGQPYEQYF
.,TRBD2,TRBJ2-2,TRBV5-4,TGTGCCAGCAGCTTGGAAGCTAGCGGGAGTGGGGAGCTGTTTTTT,CASSLEASGSGELFF
many,.,TRBJ1-3,TRBV4-1,TGCGCCAGCAGCCAAGGGTCAAACACAGGAACTGGAAACACCATATATTTT,CASSQGSNTGTGNTIYF
.,TRBD2,TRBJ2-1,TRBV3-1/TRBV3-2,TGTGCCAGCAGCCAACCGGCTAGCGGCACCTACAATGAGCAGTTCTTC,CASSQPASGTYNEQFF
.,TRBD1,TRBJ1-4,TRBV30,TGTGCCTGGAGGAGAGGGACAGGGTGGGAAAAACTGTTTTTT,CAWRRGTGWEKLFF
.,.,TRBJ1-3,TRBV28,TGTGCCAGCAGACGACAGGCTAACTCTGGAAACACCATATATTTT,CASRRQANSGNTIYF
.,.,TRBJ1-2,TRBV13,TGTGCCAGCAGCTCTAGACCAGGGGATTATGGCTACACCTTC,CASSSRPGDYGYTF
few,TRBD1,TRBJ1-3,TRBV7-9,TGTGCCAGCAGCTTAAACGGACAGGGCCTGACGGGAAACACCATATATTTT,CASSLNGQGLTGNTIYF
.,TRBD2,TRBJ2-1,TRBV7-9,TGTGCCAGCAGCCCCCCCCTAGCGGGAGGGTTTCAGTTCTTC,CASSPPLAGGFQFF
.,TRBD2,TRBJ2-2,TRBV28,TGTGCCAGCAACACCGGGACTATTATCACCGGGGAGCTGTTTTTT,CASNTGTIITGELFF
.,TRBD2,TRBJ2-5,TRBV5-1,TGCGCCAGCAGCTTCACTAGCGGTGCCCAAGAGACCCAGTACTTC,CASSFTSGAQETQYF
.,TRBD2,TRBJ2-3,TRBV7-9,TGTGCCAGCAGCTTAGGTTCCCTAGCGGGGGCTACAGATACGCAGTATTTT,CASSLGSLAGATDTQYF
.,.,TRBJ1-5,TRBV18,TGTGCCAGCTCGCTAAATCAGGGTAGCAATCAGCCCCAGCATTTT,CASSLNQGSNQPQHF
once,.,TRBJ1-1,TRBV6-6,TGTGCCAGTATCCGAGTCACTGAAGCTTTCTTT,CASIRVTEAFF
.,.,TRBJ2-6,TRBV6-2/TRBV6-3,TGTGCCAGCAGTTACGTGGGGGGCTCTGGGGCCAACGTCCTGACTTTC,CASSYVGGSGANVLTF
.,.,TRBJ2-3,TRBV5-6,TGTGCCAGCAGCTTGTTGAACACAAATACGCAGTATTTT,CASSLLNTNTQYF
.,.,TRBJ2-6,TRBV6-2/TRBV6-3,TGTGCCAGCAGTTACCCGGGTTTTGTTTCTGGGGCCAACGTCCTGACTTTC,CASSYPGFVSGANVLTF
.,.,TRBJ2-5,TRBV9,TGTGCCAGCAGCTCCCGGGGAGGGGGGCAGGAGACCCAGTACTTC,CASSSRGGGQETQYF
.,TRBD1,TRBJ2-4,TRBV19,TGTGCCAGTAGTGGGACAGGGACTACGGGCATTCAGTACTTC,CASSGTGTTGIQYF
once,.,TRBJ2-5,TRBV9,TGTGCCAGCAGCCCTGGGACTTCCCGCTGGGAGACCCAGTACTTC,CASSPGTSRWETQYF
.,TRBD1,TRBJ2-5,TRBV28,TGTGCCAGCAGTTTACGACAGGGAGCCGCGACCCAGTACTTC,CASSLRQGAATQYF
.,.,TRBJ1-1,TRBV7-9,TGTGCCAGCAGCTTACAGGGCTTGAACACTGAAGCTTTCTTT,CASSLQGLNTEAFF
.,TRBD1,TRBJ1-1,TRBV9,TGTGCCAGCAGCCCCCGACAGGGTCTGGGCACTGAAGCTTTCTTT,CASSPRQGLGTEAFF
.,TRBD1,TRBJ1-5,TRBV18,TGTGCCAGCTCACCCCAGGGGGGAGCAGGTCAGCCCCAGCATTTT,CASSPQGGAGQPQHF
.,TRBD1,TRBJ1-6,TRBV30,TGTGCCTGGAGTATTAACAGGGGGACCTCCTATAATTCACCCCTCCACTTT,CAWSINRGTSYNSPLHF
.,.,TRBJ1-4,TRBV7-9,TGTGCCAGCAGCTTAGCGTCGGGTTTAGGTGAAAAACTGTTTTTT,CASSLASGLGEKLFF
.,.,TRBJ2-7,TRBV9,TGTGCCAGCAGCGTAAGTCCACAGGGACCCTACGAGCAGTACTTC,CASSVSPQGPYEQYF
.,TRBD2,TRBJ2-3,TRBV29-1,TGCAGCGTTGAGCTAGCGGGACCCACAGATACGCAGTATTTT,CSVELAGPTDTQYF
.,.,TRBJ2-7,TRBV28,TGTGCCAGCCGCGCATGGGGGGATCTGAACGAGCAGTACTTC,CASRAWGDLNEQYF
.,.,TRBJ1-3,TRBV24-1,TGTGCCACCAGTGACCCGGTCAGGGCTGGAAACACCATATATTTT,CATSDPVRAGNTIYF
.,.,TRBJ1-5,TRBV7-9,TGTGCCAGCAGCCCGGACAGCAAACCAAATCAGCCCCAGCATTTT,CASSPDSKPNQPQHF
.,.,TRBJ1-3,TRBV9,TGTGCCAGCAGCGCCGACGGCAGGGCTGGAAACACCATATATTTT,CASSADGRAGNTIYF